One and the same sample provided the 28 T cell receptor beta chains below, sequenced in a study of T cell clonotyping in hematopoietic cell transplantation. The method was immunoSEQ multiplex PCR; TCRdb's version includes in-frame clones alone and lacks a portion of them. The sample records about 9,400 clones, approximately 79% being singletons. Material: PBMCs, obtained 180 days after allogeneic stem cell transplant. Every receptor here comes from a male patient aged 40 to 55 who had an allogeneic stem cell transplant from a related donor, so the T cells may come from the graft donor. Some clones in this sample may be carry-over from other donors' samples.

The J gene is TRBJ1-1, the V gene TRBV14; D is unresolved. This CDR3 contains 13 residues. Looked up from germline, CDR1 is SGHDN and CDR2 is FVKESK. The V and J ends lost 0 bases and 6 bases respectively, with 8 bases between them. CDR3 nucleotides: TGTGCCAGCAGCCAAGATCGAGGTGCTGAAGCTTTCTTT. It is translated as CASSQDRGAEAFF.

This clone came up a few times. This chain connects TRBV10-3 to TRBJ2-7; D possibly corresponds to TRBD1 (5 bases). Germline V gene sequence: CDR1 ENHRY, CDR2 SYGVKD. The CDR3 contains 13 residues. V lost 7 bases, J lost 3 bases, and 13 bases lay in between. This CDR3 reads CAIMTENNYEQYF. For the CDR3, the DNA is TGTGCCATCATGACAGAAAATAACTACGAGCAGTACTTC.

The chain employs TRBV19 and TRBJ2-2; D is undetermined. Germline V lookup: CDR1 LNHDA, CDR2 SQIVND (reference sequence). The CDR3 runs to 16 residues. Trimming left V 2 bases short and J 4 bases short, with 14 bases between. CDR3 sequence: CASSILQAMGTGELFF. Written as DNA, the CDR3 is TGTGCCAGTAGTATACTACAAGCAATGGGCACCGGGGAGCTGTTTTTT.

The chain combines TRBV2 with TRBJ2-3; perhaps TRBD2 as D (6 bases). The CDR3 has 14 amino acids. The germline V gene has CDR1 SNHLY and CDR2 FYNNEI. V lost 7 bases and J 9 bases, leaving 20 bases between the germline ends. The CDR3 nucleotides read TGTGCCAGCAAGGAACTAGCAACAGGAGGGACGCAGTATTTT. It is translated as CASKELATGGTQYF.

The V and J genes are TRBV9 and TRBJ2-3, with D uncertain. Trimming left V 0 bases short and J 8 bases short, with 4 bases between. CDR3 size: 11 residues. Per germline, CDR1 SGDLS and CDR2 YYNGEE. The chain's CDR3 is CASSVGGTQYF. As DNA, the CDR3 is TGTGCCAGCAGCGTAGGCGGTACGCAGTATTTT.

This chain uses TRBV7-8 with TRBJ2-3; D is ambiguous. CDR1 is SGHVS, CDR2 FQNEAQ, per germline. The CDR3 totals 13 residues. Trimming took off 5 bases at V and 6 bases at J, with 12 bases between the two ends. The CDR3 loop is CASSLREVDTQYF. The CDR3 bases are TGTGCCAGCAGCCTACGCGAAGTGGATACGCAGTATTTT.

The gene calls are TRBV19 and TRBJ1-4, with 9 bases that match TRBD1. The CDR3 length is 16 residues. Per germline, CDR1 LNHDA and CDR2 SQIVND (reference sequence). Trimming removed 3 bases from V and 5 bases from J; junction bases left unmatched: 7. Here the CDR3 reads CASSMIEGQGNEKLFF. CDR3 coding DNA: TGTGCCAGTAGTATGATTGAAGGACAGGGGAATGAAAAACTGTTTTTT.

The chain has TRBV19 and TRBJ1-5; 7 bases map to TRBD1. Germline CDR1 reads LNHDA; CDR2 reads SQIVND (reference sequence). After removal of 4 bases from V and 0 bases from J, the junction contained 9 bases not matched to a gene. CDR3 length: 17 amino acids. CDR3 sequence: CASSNSGQINSNQPQHF. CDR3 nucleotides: TGTGCCAGTAGTAACTCGGGACAGATCAATAGCAATCAGCCCCAGCATTTT. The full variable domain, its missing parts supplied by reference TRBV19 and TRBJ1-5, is DGGITQSPKYLFRKEGQNVTLSCEQNLNHDAMYWYRQDPGQGLRLIYYSQIVNDFQKGDIAEGYSVSREKKESFPLTVTSAQKNPTAFYLCASSNSGQINSNQPQHFGDGTRLSIL.

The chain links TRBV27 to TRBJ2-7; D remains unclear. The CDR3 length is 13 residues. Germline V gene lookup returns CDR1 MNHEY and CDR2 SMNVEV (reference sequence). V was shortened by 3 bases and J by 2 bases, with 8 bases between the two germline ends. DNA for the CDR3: TGTGCCAGCAGTTTTTCAGCTACCTACGAGCAGTACTTC. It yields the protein CASSFSATYEQYF.

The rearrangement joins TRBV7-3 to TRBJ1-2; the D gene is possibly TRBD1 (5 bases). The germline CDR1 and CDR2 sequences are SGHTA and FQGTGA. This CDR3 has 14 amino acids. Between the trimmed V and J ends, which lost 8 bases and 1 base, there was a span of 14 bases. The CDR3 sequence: CASDGTLLNYGYTF. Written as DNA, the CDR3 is TGTGCCAGCGACGGGACCCTCCTTAACTATGGCTACACCTTC.

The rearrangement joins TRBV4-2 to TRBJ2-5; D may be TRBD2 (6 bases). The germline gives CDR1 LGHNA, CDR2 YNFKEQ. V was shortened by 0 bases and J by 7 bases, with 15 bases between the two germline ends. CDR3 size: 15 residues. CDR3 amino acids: CASSQEGGAGGTQYF. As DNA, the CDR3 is TGTGCCAGCAGCCAAGAAGGAGGGGCCGGGGGGACCCAGTACTTC.

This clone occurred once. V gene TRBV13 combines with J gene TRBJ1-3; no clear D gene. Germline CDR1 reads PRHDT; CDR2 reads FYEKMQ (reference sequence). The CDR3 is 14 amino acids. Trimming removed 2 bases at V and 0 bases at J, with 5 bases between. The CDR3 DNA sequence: TGTGCCAGCAGCTTAACAGCCTCTGGAAACACCATATATTTT. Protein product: CASSLTASGNTIYF.

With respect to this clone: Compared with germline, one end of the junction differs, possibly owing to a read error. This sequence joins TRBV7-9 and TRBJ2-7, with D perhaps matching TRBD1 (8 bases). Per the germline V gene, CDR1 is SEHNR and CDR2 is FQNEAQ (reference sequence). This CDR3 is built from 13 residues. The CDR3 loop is CASSSDTDREGHF. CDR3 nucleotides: TGTGCCAGCAGCTCCGATACGGACAGGGAGGGGCACTTC.

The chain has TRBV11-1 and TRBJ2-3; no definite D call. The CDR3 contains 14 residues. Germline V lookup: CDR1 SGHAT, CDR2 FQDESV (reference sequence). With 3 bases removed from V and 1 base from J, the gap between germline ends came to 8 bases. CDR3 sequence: CASSFYKGTDTQYF. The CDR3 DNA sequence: TGTGCCAGCAGCTTTTATAAAGGCACAGATACGCAGTATTTT.

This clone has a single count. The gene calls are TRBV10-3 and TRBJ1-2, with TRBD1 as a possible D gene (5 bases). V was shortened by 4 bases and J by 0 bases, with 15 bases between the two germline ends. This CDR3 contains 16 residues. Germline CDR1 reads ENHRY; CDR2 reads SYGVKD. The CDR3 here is CAISGWGRNSNYGYTF. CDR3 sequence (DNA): TGTGCCATCAGTGGCTGGGGCCGGAATTCTAACTATGGCTACACCTTC.

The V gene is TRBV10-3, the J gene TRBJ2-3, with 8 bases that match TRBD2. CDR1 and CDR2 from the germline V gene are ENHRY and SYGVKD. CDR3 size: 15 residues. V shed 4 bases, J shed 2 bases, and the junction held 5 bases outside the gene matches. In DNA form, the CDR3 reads TGTGCCATCAGTGGGCGGGGGGTCGACACAGATACGCAGTATTTT. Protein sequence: CAISGRGVDTDTQYF.

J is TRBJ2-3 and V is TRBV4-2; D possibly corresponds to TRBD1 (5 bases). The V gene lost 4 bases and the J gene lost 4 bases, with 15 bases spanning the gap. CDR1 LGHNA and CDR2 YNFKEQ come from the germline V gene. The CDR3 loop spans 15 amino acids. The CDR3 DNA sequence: TGTGCCAGCAGCCCCGACGGACATTTCGCAGATACGCAGTATTTT. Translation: CASSPDGHFADTQYF.

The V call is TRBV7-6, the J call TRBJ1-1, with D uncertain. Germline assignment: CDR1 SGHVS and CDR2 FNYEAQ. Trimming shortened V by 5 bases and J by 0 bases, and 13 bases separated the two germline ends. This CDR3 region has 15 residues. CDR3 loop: CASSPAVTVNTEAFF. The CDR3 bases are TGTGCCAGCAGCCCAGCGGTGACGGTGAACACTGAAGCTTTCTTT.

The CDR3 DNA reads TGTGCCAGCAGTCTGACAGGGGGGGTTCATGGCTACACCTTC. It specifies CASSLTGGVHGYTF. The genes are TRBV2 and TRBJ1-2; TRBD1 matches at 9 bases. The germline V gene has CDR1 SNHLY and CDR2 FYNNEI. The V gene end was trimmed by 5 bases and the J gene end by 6 bases; junction bases not matched to a gene: 7. The CDR3 has 14 amino acids.

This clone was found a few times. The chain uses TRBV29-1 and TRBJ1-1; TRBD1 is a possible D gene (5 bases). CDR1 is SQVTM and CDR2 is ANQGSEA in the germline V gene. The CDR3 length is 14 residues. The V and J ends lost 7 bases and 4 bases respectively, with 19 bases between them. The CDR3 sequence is CSANRGGRGTEAFF. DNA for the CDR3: TGCAGCGCTAATCGCGGGGGGAGGGGCACTGAAGCTTTCTTT.

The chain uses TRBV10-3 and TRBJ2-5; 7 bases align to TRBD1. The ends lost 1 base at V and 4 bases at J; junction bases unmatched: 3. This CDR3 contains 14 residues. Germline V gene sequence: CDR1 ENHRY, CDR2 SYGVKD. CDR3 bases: TGTGCCATCAGTGAGTTCGCAGGGGGAGAGACCCAGTACTTC. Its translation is CAISEFAGGETQYF.

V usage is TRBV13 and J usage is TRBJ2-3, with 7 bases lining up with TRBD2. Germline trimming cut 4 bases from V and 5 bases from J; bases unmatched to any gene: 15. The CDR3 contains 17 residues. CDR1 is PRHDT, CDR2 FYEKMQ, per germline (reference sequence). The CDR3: CASSSTGTSGGRDTQYF. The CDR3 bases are TGTGCCAGCAGCTCGACCGGGACTTCGGGAGGAAGAGATACGCAGTATTTT.

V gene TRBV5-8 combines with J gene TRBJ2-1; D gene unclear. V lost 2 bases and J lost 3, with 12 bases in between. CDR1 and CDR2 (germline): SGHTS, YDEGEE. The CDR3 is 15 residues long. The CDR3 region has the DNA TGTGCCAGCAGCTTAGCGCTGGGTAACTACAATGAGCAGTTCTTC. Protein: CASSLALGNYNEQFF. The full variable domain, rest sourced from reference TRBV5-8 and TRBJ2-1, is EAGVTQSPTHLIKTRGQQATLRCSPISGHTSVYWYQQALGLGLQFLLWYDEGEERNRGNFPPRFSGRQFPNYSSELNVNALELEDSALYLCASSLALGNYNEQFFGPGTRLTVL.

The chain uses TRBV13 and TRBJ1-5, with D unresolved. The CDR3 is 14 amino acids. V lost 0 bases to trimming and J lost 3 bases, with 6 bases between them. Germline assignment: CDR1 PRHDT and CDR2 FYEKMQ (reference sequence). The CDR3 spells CASSLGGYNQPQHF. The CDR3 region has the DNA TGTGCCAGCAGCTTAGGTGGGTACAATCAGCCCCAGCATTTT. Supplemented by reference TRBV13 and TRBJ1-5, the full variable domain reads AAGVIQSPRHLIKEKRETATLKCYPIPRHDTVYWYQQGPGQDPQFLISFYEKMQSDKGSIPDRFSAQQFSDYHSELNMSSLELGDSALYFCASSLGGYNQPQHFGDGTRLSIL.

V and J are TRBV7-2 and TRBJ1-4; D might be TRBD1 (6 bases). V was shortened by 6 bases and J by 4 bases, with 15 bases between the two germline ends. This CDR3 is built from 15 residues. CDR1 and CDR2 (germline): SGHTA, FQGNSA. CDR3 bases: TGTGCCAGCAGTCTAGGGGGGGCCCTTAATGAAAAACTGTTTTTT. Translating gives CASSLGGALNEKLFF.

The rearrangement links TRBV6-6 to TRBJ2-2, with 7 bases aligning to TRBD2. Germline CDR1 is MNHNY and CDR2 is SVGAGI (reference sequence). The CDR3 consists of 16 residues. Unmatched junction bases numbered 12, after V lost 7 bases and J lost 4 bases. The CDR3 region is CASTLRGGEGTGELFF. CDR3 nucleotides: TGTGCCAGCACCCTCCGGGGTGGGGAGGGCACCGGGGAGCTGTTTTTT.

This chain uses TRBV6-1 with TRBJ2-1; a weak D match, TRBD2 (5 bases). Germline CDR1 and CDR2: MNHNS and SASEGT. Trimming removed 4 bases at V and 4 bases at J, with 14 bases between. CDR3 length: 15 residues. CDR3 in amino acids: CASSGASGGYNEQFF. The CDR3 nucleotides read TGTGCCAGCAGTGGGGCTTCCGGCGGGTACAATGAGCAGTTCTTC.

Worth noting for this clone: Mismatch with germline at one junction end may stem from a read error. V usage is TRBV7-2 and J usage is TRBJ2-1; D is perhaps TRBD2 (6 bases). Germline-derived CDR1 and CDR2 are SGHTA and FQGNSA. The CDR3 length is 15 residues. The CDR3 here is CASSLDPGVYHEQFF. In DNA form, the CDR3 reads TGTGCCAGCAGCTTAGATCCGGGGGTCTACCATGAGCAGTTCTTC.